This is a list of T cell receptor beta chains from one sample in a study of lymphopenia after photon versus proton radiotherapy. This table comes from immunoSEQ multiplex PCR, and its TCRdb copy is limited to in-frame clones, with some not included. The data hold roughly 76,000 clones, with 85% to 95% observed a single time. The starting material was peripheral blood, obtained from a patient treated with photon-based radiotherapy. The receptors were gathered from a woman aged 40-49 years with cholangiocarcinoma. Both conserved end residues are part of each CDR3. The order of the fields is D gene, J gene, clone size, V gene, CDR3 DNA, CDR3 protein. A D gene is named only where the DNA matches it firmly. Where a row states a size, it is once, few, many or the class of an expanded clone; other rows omit it.

d_gene: -; j_gene: TRBJ1-3; abundance: once; v_gene: TRBV6-5; CDR3nt: TGTGCCAGCAGGGTGACAGGTTCTGGAAACACCATATATTTT; CDR3aa: CASRVTGSGNTIYF
d_gene: TRBD1; j_gene: TRBJ2-6; abundance: -; v_gene: TRBV30; CDR3nt: TGTGCCTCCTCGGGGACAGCCTTTATACCTGGGGCCAACGTCCTGACTTTC; CDR3aa: CASSGTAFIPGANVLTF
d_gene: -; j_gene: TRBJ1-1; abundance: once; v_gene: TRBV30; CDR3nt: TGTGCCTGGAGAGTGGAAAGCCGAGCTTTCTTT; CDR3aa: CAWRVESRAFF
d_gene: -; j_gene: TRBJ2-6; abundance: -; v_gene: TRBV19; CDR3nt: TGTGCCACCGGCCCGCCCGGCAAGTCTGGGGCCAACGTCCTGACTTTC; CDR3aa: CATGPPGKSGANVLTF
d_gene: -; j_gene: TRBJ2-5; abundance: -; v_gene: TRBV14; CDR3nt: TGTGCCAGCAGCCAATTGGGCGAAGAGACCCAGTACTTC; CDR3aa: CASSQLGEETQYF
d_gene: -; j_gene: TRBJ1-1; abundance: -; v_gene: TRBV29-1; CDR3nt: TGCAGCGTTGACGAAGATTTCCGGAACAGCCCTGAAGCTTTCTTT; CDR3aa: CSVDEDFRNSPEAFF
d_gene: TRBD1; j_gene: TRBJ1-6; abundance: -; v_gene: TRBV7-2; CDR3nt: TGTGCCAGCAGCCCAAGACAGGGGGCGCTCCCAAGACTCCACTTT; CDR3aa: CASSPRQGALPRLHF
d_gene: -; j_gene: TRBJ1-3; abundance: -; v_gene: TRBV29-1; CDR3nt: TGCAGCGTTGAAAACCGTGGGATTTCTGGAAACACCATATATTTT; CDR3aa: CSVENRGISGNTIYF
d_gene: -; j_gene: TRBJ2-7; abundance: -; v_gene: TRBV6-1; CDR3nt: TGTGCCAGCAGGCTAGCGCATCCGGACTACGAGCAGTACTTC; CDR3aa: CASRLAHPDYEQYF
d_gene: -; j_gene: TRBJ2-7; abundance: -; v_gene: TRBV2; CDR3nt: TGTGCCAGCAGTGAATCCCCAGGGTATGAGCAGTACTTC; CDR3aa: CASSESPGYEQYF
d_gene: -; j_gene: TRBJ1-1; abundance: -; v_gene: TRBV27; CDR3nt: TGTGCCAGCAGCGCAGGGATACTGAACACTGAAGCTTTCTTT; CDR3aa: CASSAGILNTEAFF
d_gene: TRBD1; j_gene: TRBJ1-6; abundance: -; v_gene: TRBV5-6; CDR3nt: TGTGCCAGCAGCCCGACGACAGGGTTTGATCCACCCCTCCACTTT; CDR3aa: CASSPTTGFDPPLHF
d_gene: TRBD2; j_gene: TRBJ2-7; abundance: once; v_gene: TRBV28; CDR3nt: TGTGCCAGCAGTGTACTAGCGGGTTACTACGAGCAGTACTTC; CDR3aa: CASSVLAGYYEQYF
d_gene: TRBD1; j_gene: TRBJ2-7; abundance: -; v_gene: TRBV7-8; CDR3nt: TGTGCCAGCAGCTTACGACAGGGGACTCTCGAGCAGTACTTC; CDR3aa: CASSLRQGTLEQYF
d_gene: -; j_gene: TRBJ1-2; abundance: -; v_gene: TRBV30; CDR3nt: TGTGCCTGGAGCTTTAGGGGGACGCAGGGAGGCTACACCTTC; CDR3aa: CAWSFRGTQGGYTF
d_gene: -; j_gene: TRBJ1-1; abundance: -; v_gene: TRBV9; CDR3nt: TGTGCCAGCGCCCTGGGACCTCACACTGAAGCTTTCTTT; CDR3aa: CASALGPHTEAFF
d_gene: -; j_gene: TRBJ1-2; abundance: -; v_gene: TRBV7-9; CDR3nt: TGTGCCAGCAGCTCCGAGAAAACGGGAGATTATGGCTACACCTTC; CDR3aa: CASSSEKTGDYGYTF
d_gene: -; j_gene: TRBJ2-3; abundance: -; v_gene: TRBV7-3; CDR3nt: TGTGCCAGCAGCTCCCAGATTCGCACAGATACGCAGTATTTT; CDR3aa: CASSSQIRTDTQYF
d_gene: -; j_gene: TRBJ2-1; abundance: -; v_gene: TRBV20-1; CDR3nt: TGCAGTGCTAGAGAGAATGAGCAGTTCTTC; CDR3aa: CSARENEQFF
d_gene: -; j_gene: TRBJ1-1; abundance: -; v_gene: TRBV7-8; CDR3nt: TGTGCCAGCAGCTTGATGAACACTGAAGCTTTCTTT; CDR3aa: CASSLMNTEAFF
d_gene: TRBD2; j_gene: TRBJ2-1; abundance: -; v_gene: TRBV23-1; CDR3nt: TGCGCCAGCAGTCGGGGGGGGAACTGCGATGAGCAGTTCTTC; CDR3aa: CASSRGGNCDEQFF
d_gene: TRBD1; j_gene: TRBJ1-1; abundance: -; v_gene: TRBV9; CDR3nt: TGTGCCAGCAGCACCCGGACAGGGACTGAAGCTTTCTTT; CDR3aa: CASSTRTGTEAFF
d_gene: -; j_gene: TRBJ1-4; abundance: -; v_gene: TRBV11-2; CDR3nt: TGTGCCAGCTCTGGCGGGGCTGGGGTTTCTCCTAATGAAAAACTGTTTTTT; CDR3aa: CASSGGAGVSPNEKLFF
d_gene: -; j_gene: TRBJ1-1; abundance: -; v_gene: TRBV4-3; CDR3nt: TGCGCCAGCAGCCTGGACCTAATATACACTGAAGCTTTCTTT; CDR3aa: CASSLDLIYTEAFF
d_gene: -; j_gene: TRBJ1-2; abundance: -; v_gene: TRBV4-1; CDR3nt: TGCGCCAGCAGCCAAGGACAGCAATATAACTATGGCTACACCTTC; CDR3aa: CASSQGQQYNYGYTF
d_gene: -; j_gene: TRBJ1-1; abundance: -; v_gene: TRBV5-1; CDR3nt: TGCGCCAGCAGCTCCAGGGGCGCGTTGAACACTGAAGCTTTCTTT; CDR3aa: CASSSRGALNTEAFF
d_gene: TRBD1; j_gene: TRBJ1-1; abundance: -; v_gene: TRBV7-8; CDR3nt: TGTGCCAGCAGCTTAGGGGACAGGGTAGGAGCTGAAGCTTTCTTT; CDR3aa: CASSLGDRVGAEAFF
d_gene: -; j_gene: TRBJ1-2; abundance: -; v_gene: TRBV4-2; CDR3nt: TGTGCCAGCAGCCAATGGGCGGGGGCGGACTATGGCTACACCTTC; CDR3aa: CASSQWAGADYGYTF
d_gene: TRBD2; j_gene: TRBJ2-1; abundance: -; v_gene: TRBV7-6; CDR3nt: TGTGCCAGCAGCTTAGTTGAGTGGACTAGCGGGGGGGCCAGGTACAATGAGCAGTTCTTC; CDR3aa: CASSLVEWTSGGARYNEQFF
d_gene: -; j_gene: TRBJ2-3; abundance: once; v_gene: TRBV5-1; CDR3nt: TGCGCCAGCAGCTTGTATCAGAGCACAGATACGCAGTATTTT; CDR3aa: CASSLYQSTDTQYF
d_gene: -; j_gene: TRBJ1-3; abundance: -; v_gene: TRBV27; CDR3nt: TGTGCCAGCAGACCCTCCTCAACGATGACGACACGGCTTGGAAACACCATATATTTT; CDR3aa: CASRPSSTMTTRLGNTIYF
d_gene: -; j_gene: TRBJ2-6; abundance: -; v_gene: TRBV2; CDR3nt: TGTGCCAGCACCCGAGGCGTATCTGGGGCCAACGTCCTGACTTTC; CDR3aa: CASTRGVSGANVLTF
d_gene: -; j_gene: TRBJ1-1; abundance: -; v_gene: TRBV7-3; CDR3nt: TGTGCCAGCAGCATGGGGATGAACACTGAAGCTTTCTTT; CDR3aa: CASSMGMNTEAFF
d_gene: -; j_gene: TRBJ1-2; abundance: -; v_gene: TRBV9; CDR3nt: TGTGCCAGCAGCTCAGCTGGGGACATCTATGGCTACACCTTC; CDR3aa: CASSSAGDIYGYTF
d_gene: -; j_gene: TRBJ1-1; abundance: -; v_gene: TRBV30; CDR3nt: TGTGCCTGGAGTGTAACAGGGCTTACTGAAGCTTTCTTT; CDR3aa: CAWSVTGLTEAFF
d_gene: TRBD1; j_gene: TRBJ2-2; abundance: -; v_gene: TRBV19; CDR3nt: TGTGCCAGTAGTATAACAGGGGGCACCGGGGAGCTGTTTTTT; CDR3aa: CASSITGGTGELFF
d_gene: TRBD1; j_gene: TRBJ1-2; abundance: few; v_gene: TRBV2; CDR3nt: TGTGCCAGCAGGCCAGGGGGGGGTCCCTATGGCTACACCTTC; CDR3aa: CASRPGGGPYGYTF
d_gene: -; j_gene: TRBJ1-3; abundance: -; v_gene: TRBV5-1; CDR3nt: TGCGCCAGCAGCTTGGAGGGCCCCCCTTCTGGAAACACCATATATTTT; CDR3aa: CASSLEGPPSGNTIYF
d_gene: -; j_gene: TRBJ1-5; abundance: few; v_gene: TRBV29-1; CDR3nt: TGCAGCGTTCGACGGGGCGAGAATCAGCCCCAGCATTTT; CDR3aa: CSVRRGENQPQHF